These T cell receptor beta chains were read from a single sample in a study of CD8 T cells in Susac syndrome. TCRdb re-called the immunoSEQ multiplex PCR reads with MiXCR, one entry per CDR3 protein. Of under 200,000 distinct CDR3 sequences listed, more than 85% are singletons. Sequenced sample: CD8+ T cells from PBMCs. The receptor set was obtained from a human donor with Susac syndrome. Each CDR3 is given with its conserved first and last residue. Fields, in order: V gene, J gene, D gene, CDR3 DNA, CDR3 protein. D genes are given only for firm matches.

v_call: TRBV13; j_call: TRBJ2-7; d_call: TRBD2; cdr3_nt: TGTGCCAGCAGCGGGACTAGCGGGGGGGCCCGTTTACACGAGCAGTACTTC; cdr3_aa: CASSGTSGGARLHEQYF
v_call: TRBV12-3/TRBV12-4; j_call: TRBJ2-1; d_call: .; cdr3_nt: TGTGCCAGCAGTTTCGGTAGTGTCGAGCAGTTCTTC; cdr3_aa: CASSFGSVEQFF
v_call: TRBV13; j_call: TRBJ2-7; d_call: TRBD1; cdr3_nt: TGTGCCAGCAGCTATGACAGGGTAGGCGAGCAGTACTTC; cdr3_aa: CASSYDRVGEQYF
v_call: TRBV20-1; j_call: TRBJ2-7; d_call: .; cdr3_nt: TGCAGTGCCCCAGTGGGGTACGAGCAGTACTTC; cdr3_aa: CSAPVGYEQYF
v_call: TRBV9; j_call: TRBJ1-2; d_call: TRBD1; cdr3_nt: TGTGCCAGCAGCGGGGACAGATCCATTGACTATGGCTACACCTTC; cdr3_aa: CASSGDRSIDYGYTF
v_call: TRBV20-1; j_call: TRBJ1-1; d_call: .; cdr3_nt: TGCAGTGGATATTACACTGAAGCTTTCTTT; cdr3_aa: CSGYYTEAFF
v_call: TRBV4-1; j_call: TRBJ1-1; d_call: .; cdr3_nt: TGCGCCAGCAGCCAAGCGGGGGTTTATACTGAAGCTTTCTTT; cdr3_aa: CASSQAGVYTEAFF
v_call: TRBV12-3/TRBV12-4; j_call: TRBJ2-3; d_call: TRBD2; cdr3_nt: TGTGCCAGCAGGGGGACTAGCGGACGCACAGATACGCAGTATTTT; cdr3_aa: CASRGTSGRTDTQYF
v_call: TRBV5-1; j_call: TRBJ2-1; d_call: TRBD2; cdr3_nt: TGCGCCAGCAGCACCCTAGCGGGGGGGCCCGGGAATGAGCAGTTCTTC; cdr3_aa: CASSTLAGGPGNEQFF
v_call: TRBV24-1; j_call: TRBJ2-3; d_call: .; cdr3_nt: TGTGCCACCAGTAGGGGTCACACAGATACGCAGTATTTT; cdr3_aa: CATSRGHTDTQYF
v_call: TRBV4-1; j_call: TRBJ1-5; d_call: .; cdr3_nt: TGCGCCAGCAGCCAGGAGATTGGACAGAATCAGCCCCAGCATTTT; cdr3_aa: CASSQEIGQNQPQHF